This is a list of T cell receptor beta chains from one sample in a study of human thymus T cells. Clones were sequenced by immunoSEQ multiplex PCR, and TCRdb holds only the in-frame ones, with some missing. The table includes over 35,000 clones, over 85% detected once. The sequencing input was blood. Receptor source: a boy younger than two with a congenital heart defect but otherwise immunologically healthy. CDR3s include the opening cysteine and the closing phenylalanine or tryptophan. D genes are given only for firm matches. The size of a clone is reported for some rows only, either as once, few or many, or as a class for expanded clones.

d_gene	j_gene	v_gene	abundance	CDR3aa	CDR3nt
.	TRBJ1-6	TRBV7-2	.	CASSLIGGSPLHF	TGTGCCAGCAGCTTAATCGGGGGATCACCCCTCCACTTT
.	TRBJ2-7	TRBV7-2	.	CASSLVPVDWQYF	TGTGCCAGCAGCTTAGTTCCAGTCGATTGGCAGTACTTC
.	TRBJ2-3	TRBV6-1	.	CASGIDQGTDTQYF	TGTGCCAGCGGGATCGACCAGGGAACAGATACGCAGTATTTT
.	TRBJ1-4	TRBV21-1	.	CASSKVGQGGKLFF	TGTGCCAGCAGCAAAGTGGGGCAGGGAGGGAAACTGTTTTTT
.	TRBJ1-6	TRBV6-6	.	CASSYSSYNSPLHF	TGTGCCAGCAGTTACAGCTCCTATAATTCACCCCTCCACTTT
.	TRBJ1-2	TRBV28	.	CASRLTPGNYGYTF	TGTGCCAGCAGGTTAACCCCCGGTAACTATGGCTACACCTTC
TRBD1	TRBJ2-5	TRBV5-1	.	CASSLWTGETQYF	TGCGCCAGCAGCTTGTGGACAGGGGAGACCCAGTACTTC
TRBD2	TRBJ2-1	TRBV6-6	.	CASRSTSGGGREQFF	TGTGCCAGCAGGTCAACTAGCGGGGGGGGACGTGAGCAGTTCTTC
TRBD1	TRBJ1-6	TRBV6-4	few	CASSRDRKNSPLHF	TGTGCCAGCAGTCGGGACAGGAAGAATTCACCCCTCCACTTT
TRBD2	TRBJ2-3	TRBV4-2	.	CASSQPSGGHSTDTQYF	TGTGCCAGCAGCCAACCTAGCGGGGGGCATAGCACAGATACGCAGTATTTT
.	TRBJ1-4	TRBV27	.	CASSLYREDYEKLFF	TGTGCCAGCAGTTTATACAGGGAGGATTATGAAAAACTGTTTTTT
TRBD1	TRBJ2-7	TRBV28	.	CASNGQGYEQYF	TGTGCCAGCAACGGACAGGGCTACGAGCAGTACTTC
.	TRBJ2-5	TRBV6-5	.	CASSYGTQETQYF	TGTGCCAGCAGTTACGGGACACAAGAGACCCAGTACTTC
.	TRBJ2-7	TRBV5-5	.	CASSLPTGNEQYF	TGTGCCAGCAGCCTCCCGACAGGCAACGAGCAGTACTTC
TRBD1	TRBJ1-4	TRBV4-3	.	CASSQAITGATNEKLFF	TGCGCCAGCAGCCAAGCTATCACAGGGGCAACTAATGAAAAACTGTTTTTT
.	TRBJ1-2	TRBV7-2	.	CASSLRGGANYGYTF	TGTGCCAGCAGCCTCCGCGGAGGGGCTAACTATGGCTACACCTTC
TRBD1	TRBJ2-5	TRBV4-2	.	CASSPGQGAETQYF	TGTGCCAGCAGCCCGGGACAGGGGGCAGAGACCCAGTACTTC
.	TRBJ2-7	TRBV5-8	.	CASSLERPSYAYEQYF	TGTGCCAGCAGCTTGGAGAGGCCTAGCTACGCCTACGAGCAGTACTTC
TRBD2	TRBJ2-2	TRBV6-6	.	CASSQAGGFTGELFF	TGTGCCAGCAGTCAGGCGGGGGGGTTCACCGGGGAGCTGTTTTTT
TRBD1	TRBJ2-1	TRBV28	.	CASRDRGDYNEQFF	TGTGCCAGCCGCGACAGGGGGGACTACAATGAGCAGTTCTTC
TRBD1	TRBJ1-6	TRBV12-5	.	CASGSPGLGTGISPLHF	TGTGCTAGTGGTTCCCCAGGGTTGGGGACAGGGATTTCACCCCTCCACTTT
.	TRBJ2-3	TRBV9	.	CASSPGLDTQYF	TGTGCCAGCAGCCCAGGGTTAGATACGCAGTATTTT
.	TRBJ1-2	TRBV6-6	.	CASSYSREGVYGYTF	TGTGCCAGCAGTTACTCGAGAGAAGGAGTTTATGGCTACACCTTC
TRBD1	TRBJ2-2	TRBV5-6	.	CASSFQGTGSTGELFF	TGTGCCAGCAGCTTTCAAGGGACAGGGAGCACCGGGGAGCTGTTTTTT
.	TRBJ2-7	TRBV7-9	.	CASSSNEGGAHRPNEQYF	TGTGCCAGCAGCTCGAACGAAGGGGGTGCACACCGCCCTAACGAGCAGTACTTC
.	TRBJ2-7	TRBV7-2	.	CASSSSSYEQYF	TGTGCCAGCAGCTCCAGCTCCTACGAGCAGTACTTC
TRBD2	TRBJ2-4	TRBV2	.	CASSEYPTSDWDIQYF	TGTGCCAGCAGTGAGTACCCTACTAGCGATTGGGACATTCAGTACTTC
TRBD2	TRBJ2-3	TRBV5-1	.	CASSTFSGGMDTQYF	TGCGCCAGCAGCACGTTTAGCGGGGGGATGGATACGCAGTATTTT
.	TRBJ2-1	TRBV15	.	CATSRDRRLGSYNEQFF	TGTGCCACCAGCAGAGATAGGAGGCTAGGGTCCTACAATGAGCAGTTCTTC
TRBD2	TRBJ2-5	TRBV4-3	.	CASSQDKPSGGQETQYF	TGCGCCAGCAGCCAAGATAAGCCTAGCGGGGGACAAGAGACCCAGTACTTC
.	TRBJ2-7	TRBV9	.	CASSVGAGFSYEQYF	TGTGCCAGCAGCGTAGGGGCAGGGTTCTCCTACGAGCAGTACTTC
TRBD1	TRBJ1-3	TRBV9	.	CASSFTTGTAGNTIYF	TGTGCCAGCAGCTTCACAACCGGGACAGCTGGAAACACCATATATTTT
TRBD2	TRBJ2-5	TRBV30	.	CAWSLSRGGVETQYF	TGTGCCTGGAGTTTATCGCGGGGGGGCGTGGAGACCCAGTACTTC
.	TRBJ2-2	TRBV7-9	.	CASSLPLVSGELFF	TGTGCCAGCAGCTTACCATTAGTTTCCGGGGAGCTGTTTTTT
.	TRBJ1-1	TRBV30	.	CAWSVPGVDTEAFF	TGTGCCTGGAGTGTCCCGGGTGTGGACACTGAAGCTTTCTTT
.	TRBJ1-4	TRBV7-3	once	CASSFRRGEGEKLFF	TGTGCCAGCAGCTTCCGACGGGGGGAGGGTGAAAAACTGTTTTTT
TRBD2	TRBJ2-5	TRBV14	.	CASSLAGLETQYF	TGTGCCAGCAGCCTAGCGGGATTAGAGACCCAGTACTTC
.	TRBJ2-1	TRBV4-2	.	CASSQDKRYEQFF	TGTGCCAGCAGCCAAGATAAGCGCTACGAGCAGTTCTTC
.	TRBJ2-7	TRBV28	.	CASSFSLLRDSPHEQYF	TGTGCCAGCAGTTTCTCTCTCCTACGGGACTCTCCGCACGAGCAGTACTTC
TRBD1	TRBJ1-6	TRBV6-6	.	CASSYGTGFPF	TGTGCCAGCAGTTACGGGACAGGGTTTCCTTTT
.	TRBJ1-1	TRBV4-1	.	CASSQVRANTEAFF	TGCGCCAGCAGCCAAGTCAGAGCCAATACTGAAGCTTTCTTT
TRBD1	TRBJ1-5	TRBV28	once	CASSRLGTVGSNQPQHF	TGTGCCAGCAGTCGGTTAGGGACAGTAGGGAGCAATCAGCCCCAGCATTTT
TRBD1	TRBJ1-3	TRBV4-2	.	CASSPRDSSGNTIYF	TGTGCCAGCAGCCCCCGGGACAGCTCTGGAAACACCATATATTTT
TRBD2	TRBJ2-7	TRBV10-3	.	CAITAGGSSYEQYF	TGTGCCATCACTGCGGGGGGGAGCTCCTACGAGCAGTACTTC
.	TRBJ1-1	TRBV5-1	.	CASSLTVNTEAFF	TGCGCCAGCAGCTTGACGGTTAACACTGAAGCTTTCTTT
.	TRBJ2-1	TRBV27	.	CATAKGSSYNEQFF	TGTGCCACCGCTAAGGGGAGCTCCTACAATGAGCAGTTCTTC
.	TRBJ2-3	TRBV13	.	CASSPSTDTQYF	TGTGCCAGCAGCCCGAGCACAGATACGCAGTATTTT
.	TRBJ1-2	TRBV12-5	.	CASGLSSQGPMPNGYTF	TGTGCTAGTGGTTTGTCGTCTCAGGGTCCCATGCCGAATGGCTACACCTTC
TRBD1	TRBJ2-3	TRBV7-8	.	CASAGRGRTDTQYF	TGTGCTAGCGCGGGCAGGGGGCGCACAGATACGCAGTATTTT
.	TRBJ2-2	TRBV7-4	.	CASSPGDPILGGANTGELFF	TGTGCCAGCAGTCCCGGGGACCCTATTTTGGGCGGGGCAAACACCGGGGAGCTGTTTTTT
.	TRBJ2-4	TRBV7-2	.	CASSFTWGNIQYF	TGTGCCAGCAGCTTCACGTGGGGAAACATTCAGTACTTC
.	TRBJ2-1	TRBV4-1	.	CASSQDRSSYNEQFF	TGCGCCAGCAGCCAAGACAGGAGCTCCTACAATGAGCAGTTCTTC
TRBD2	TRBJ2-3	TRBV4-3	.	CASSLGPGLAGETQYF	TGCGCCAGCAGCCTTGGGCCGGGACTAGCGGGGGAGACGCAGTATTTT